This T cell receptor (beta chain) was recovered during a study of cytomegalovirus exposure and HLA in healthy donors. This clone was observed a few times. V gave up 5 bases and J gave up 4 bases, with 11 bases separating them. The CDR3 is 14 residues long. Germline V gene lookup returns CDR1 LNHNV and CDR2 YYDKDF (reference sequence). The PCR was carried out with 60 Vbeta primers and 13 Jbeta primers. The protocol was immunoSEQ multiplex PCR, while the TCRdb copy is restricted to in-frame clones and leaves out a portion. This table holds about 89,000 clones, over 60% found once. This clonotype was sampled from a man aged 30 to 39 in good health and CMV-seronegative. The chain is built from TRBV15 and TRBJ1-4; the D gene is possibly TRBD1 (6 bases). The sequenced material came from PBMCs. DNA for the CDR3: TGTGCCACCAGCGGTAGGGGGAATAATGAAAAACTGTTTTTT. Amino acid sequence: CATSGRGNNEKLFF.